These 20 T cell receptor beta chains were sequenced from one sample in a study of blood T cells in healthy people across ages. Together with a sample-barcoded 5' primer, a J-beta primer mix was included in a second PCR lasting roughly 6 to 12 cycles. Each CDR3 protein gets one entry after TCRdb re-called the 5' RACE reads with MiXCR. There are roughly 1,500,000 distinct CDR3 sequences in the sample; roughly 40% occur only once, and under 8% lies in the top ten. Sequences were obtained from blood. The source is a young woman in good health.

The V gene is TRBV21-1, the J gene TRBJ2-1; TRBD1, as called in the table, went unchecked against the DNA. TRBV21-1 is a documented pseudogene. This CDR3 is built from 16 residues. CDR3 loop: CASSKDRRTSLGEQFF. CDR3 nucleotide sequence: TGTGCCAGCAGCAAGGACAGGCGGACCTCACTTGGGGAGCAGTTCTTC.

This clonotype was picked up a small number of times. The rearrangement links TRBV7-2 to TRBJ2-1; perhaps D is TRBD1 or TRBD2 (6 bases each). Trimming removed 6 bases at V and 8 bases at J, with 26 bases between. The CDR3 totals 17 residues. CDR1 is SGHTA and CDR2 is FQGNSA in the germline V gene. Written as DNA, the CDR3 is TGTGCCAGCAGTACAGCAGGAGGGCCTAAAAGGGGGGATGAGCAGTTCTTC. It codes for CASSTAGGPKRGDEQFF.

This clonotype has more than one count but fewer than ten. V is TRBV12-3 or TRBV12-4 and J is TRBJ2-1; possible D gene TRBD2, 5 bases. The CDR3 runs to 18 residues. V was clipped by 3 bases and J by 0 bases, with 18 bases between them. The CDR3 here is CASSLGFGGGRSYNEQFF. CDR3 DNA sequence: TGTGCCAGCAGTTTGGGGTTTGGCGGAGGCCGCTCCTACAATGAGCAGTTCTTC.

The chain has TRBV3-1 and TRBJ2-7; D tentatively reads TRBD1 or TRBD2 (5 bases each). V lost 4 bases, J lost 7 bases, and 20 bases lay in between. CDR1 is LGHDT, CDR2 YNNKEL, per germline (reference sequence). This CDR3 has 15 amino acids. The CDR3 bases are TGTGCCAGCAGCCTGGGACGAGCTCAGAACAATGAGCAGTACTTC. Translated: CASSLGRAQNNEQYF.

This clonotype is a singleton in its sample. The CDR3 is CAARGDGNTEAFF. The CDR3 region has the DNA TGTGCCGCGAGAGGGGACGGGAACACTGAAGCTTTCTTT. The gene calls are TRBV2 and TRBJ1-1, with D maybe TRBD1 (5 bases). Trimming took off 11 bases at V and 1 base at J, with 14 bases between the two ends. Germline V gene data show CDR1 as SNHLY and CDR2 as FYNNEI. The CDR3 totals 13 residues.

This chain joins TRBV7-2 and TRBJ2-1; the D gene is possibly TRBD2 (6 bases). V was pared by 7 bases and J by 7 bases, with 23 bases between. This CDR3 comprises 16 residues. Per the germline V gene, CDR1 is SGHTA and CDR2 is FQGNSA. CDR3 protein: CASKQLAAAGRNEQFF. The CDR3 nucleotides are TGTGCCAGCAAACAACTAGCTGCCGCAGGCAGGAATGAGCAGTTCTTC.

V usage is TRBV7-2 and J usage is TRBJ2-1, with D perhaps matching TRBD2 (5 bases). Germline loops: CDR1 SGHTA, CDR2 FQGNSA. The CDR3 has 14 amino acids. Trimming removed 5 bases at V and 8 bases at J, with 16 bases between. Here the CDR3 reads CASSRESVFDEQFF. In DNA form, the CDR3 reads TGTGCCAGCAGCAGGGAGTCCGTCTTCGATGAGCAGTTCTTC.

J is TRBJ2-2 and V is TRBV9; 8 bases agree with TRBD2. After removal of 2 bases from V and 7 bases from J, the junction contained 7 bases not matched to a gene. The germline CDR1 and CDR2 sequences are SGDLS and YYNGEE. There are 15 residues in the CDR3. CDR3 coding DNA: TGTGCCAGCAGCGTTAACGGGGGGGCTGGCGGGGAGCTGTTTTTT. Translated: CASSVNGGAGGELFF.

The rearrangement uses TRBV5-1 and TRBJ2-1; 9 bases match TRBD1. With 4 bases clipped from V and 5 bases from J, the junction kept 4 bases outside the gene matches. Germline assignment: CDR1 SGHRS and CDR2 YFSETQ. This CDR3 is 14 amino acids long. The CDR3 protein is CASSLRQGDNEQFF. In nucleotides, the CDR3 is TGCGCCAGCAGCCTGCGACAGGGGGACAATGAGCAGTTCTTC.

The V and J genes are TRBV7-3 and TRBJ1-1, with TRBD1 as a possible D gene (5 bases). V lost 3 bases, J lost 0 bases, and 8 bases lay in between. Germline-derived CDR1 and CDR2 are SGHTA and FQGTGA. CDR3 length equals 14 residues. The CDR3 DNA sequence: TGTGCCAGCAGCTTCAGGGCGTTGAACACTGAAGCTTTCTTT. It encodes CASSFRALNTEAFF.

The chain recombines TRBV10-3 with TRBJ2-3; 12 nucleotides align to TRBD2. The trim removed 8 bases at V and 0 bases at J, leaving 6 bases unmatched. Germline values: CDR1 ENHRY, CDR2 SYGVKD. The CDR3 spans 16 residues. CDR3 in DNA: TGTGCCATCGGGGACGGGACTAGCGGGAGCACAGATACGCAGTATTTT. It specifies CAIGDGTSGSTDTQYF.

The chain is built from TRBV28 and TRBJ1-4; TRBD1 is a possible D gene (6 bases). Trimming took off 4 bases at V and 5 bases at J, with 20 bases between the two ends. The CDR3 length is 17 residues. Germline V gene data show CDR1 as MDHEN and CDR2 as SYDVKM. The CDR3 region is CASSSRIGQSSNEKLFF. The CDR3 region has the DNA TGTGCCAGCAGTTCCCGGATTGGACAGAGTTCAAATGAAAAACTGTTTTTT.

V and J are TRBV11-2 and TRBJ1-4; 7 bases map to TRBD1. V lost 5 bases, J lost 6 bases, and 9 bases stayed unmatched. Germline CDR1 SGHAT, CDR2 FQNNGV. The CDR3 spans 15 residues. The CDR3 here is CASSLQGQRHEKLFF. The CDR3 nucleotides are TGTGCCAGCAGCCTACAGGGACAGCGTCATGAAAAACTGTTTTTT.

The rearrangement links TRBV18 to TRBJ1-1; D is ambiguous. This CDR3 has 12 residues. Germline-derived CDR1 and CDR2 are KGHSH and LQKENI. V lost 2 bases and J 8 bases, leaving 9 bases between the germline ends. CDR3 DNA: TGTGCCAGCTCACCATCGAGTTCGGAAGCTTTCTTT. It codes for CASSPSSSEAFF.

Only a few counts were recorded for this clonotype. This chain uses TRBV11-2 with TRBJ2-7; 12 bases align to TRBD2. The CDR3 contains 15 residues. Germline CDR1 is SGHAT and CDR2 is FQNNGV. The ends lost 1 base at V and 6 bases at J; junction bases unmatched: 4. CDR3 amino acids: CASSLVGTSGREQYF. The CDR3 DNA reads TGTGCCAGCAGCTTAGTAGGGACTAGCGGGCGCGAGCAGTACTTC.

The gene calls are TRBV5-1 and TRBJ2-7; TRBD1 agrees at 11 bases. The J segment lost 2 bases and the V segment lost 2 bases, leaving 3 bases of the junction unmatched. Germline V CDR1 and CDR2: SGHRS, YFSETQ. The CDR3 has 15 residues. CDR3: CASSFWTGGPYEQYF. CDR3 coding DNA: TGCGCCAGCAGCTTCTGGACAGGGGGCCCCTACGAGCAGTACTTC.

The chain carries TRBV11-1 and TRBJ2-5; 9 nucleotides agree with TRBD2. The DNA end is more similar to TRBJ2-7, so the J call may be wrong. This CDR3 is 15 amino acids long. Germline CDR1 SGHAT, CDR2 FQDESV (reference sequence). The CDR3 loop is CASSPTTSGTCEQYF. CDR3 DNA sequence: TGTGCCAGCAGTCCCACGACTAGCGGCACCTGCGAGCAGTACTTC.

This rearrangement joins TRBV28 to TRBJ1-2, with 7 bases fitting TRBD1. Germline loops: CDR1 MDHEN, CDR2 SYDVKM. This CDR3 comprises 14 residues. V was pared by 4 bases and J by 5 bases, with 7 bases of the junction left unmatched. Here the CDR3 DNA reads TGTGCCAGCAGTTCTGCAGGGGGGGGATATGGCTACACCTTC. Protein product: CASSSAGGGYGYTF.

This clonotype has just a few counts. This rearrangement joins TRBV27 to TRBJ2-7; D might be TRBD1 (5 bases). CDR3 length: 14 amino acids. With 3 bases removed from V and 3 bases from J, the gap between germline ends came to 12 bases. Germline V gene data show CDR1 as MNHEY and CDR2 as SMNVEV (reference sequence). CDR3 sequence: CASSLAGPNYEQYF. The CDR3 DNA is TGTGCCAGCAGTTTGGCAGGGCCCAACTACGAGCAGTACTTC.

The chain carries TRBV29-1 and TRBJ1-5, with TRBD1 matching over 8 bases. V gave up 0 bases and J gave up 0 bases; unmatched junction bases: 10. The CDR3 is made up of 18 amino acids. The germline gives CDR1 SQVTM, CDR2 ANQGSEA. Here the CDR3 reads CSVEDRGTGPYSNQPQHF. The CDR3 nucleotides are TGCAGCGTTGAAGATCGGGGGACAGGCCCCTATAGCAATCAGCCCCAGCATTTT. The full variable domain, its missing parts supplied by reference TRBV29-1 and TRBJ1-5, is SAVISQKPSRDICQRGTSLTIQCQVDSQVTMMFWYRQQPGQSLTLIATANQGSEATYESGFVIDKFPISRPNLTFSTLTVSNMSPEDSSIYLCSVEDRGTGPYSNQPQHFGDGTRLSIL.